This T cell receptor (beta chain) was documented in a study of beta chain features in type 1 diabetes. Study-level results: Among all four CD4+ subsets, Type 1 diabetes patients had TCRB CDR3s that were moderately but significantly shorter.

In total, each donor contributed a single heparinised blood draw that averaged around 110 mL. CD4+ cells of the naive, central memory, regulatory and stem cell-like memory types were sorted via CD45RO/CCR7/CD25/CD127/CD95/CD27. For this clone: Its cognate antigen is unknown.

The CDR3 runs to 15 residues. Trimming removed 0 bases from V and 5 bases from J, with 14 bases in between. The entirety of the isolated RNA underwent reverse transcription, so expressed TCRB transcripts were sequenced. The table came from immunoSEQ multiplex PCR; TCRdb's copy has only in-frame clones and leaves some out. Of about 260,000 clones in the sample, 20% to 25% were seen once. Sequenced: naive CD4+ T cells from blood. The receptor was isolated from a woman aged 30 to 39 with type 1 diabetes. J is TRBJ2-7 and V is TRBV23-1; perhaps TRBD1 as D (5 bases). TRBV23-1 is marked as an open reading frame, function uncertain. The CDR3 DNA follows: TGCGCCAGCAGTCAATCGTCTCAGGGAACCCACGAGCAGTACTTC. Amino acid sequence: CASSQSSQGTHEQYF.